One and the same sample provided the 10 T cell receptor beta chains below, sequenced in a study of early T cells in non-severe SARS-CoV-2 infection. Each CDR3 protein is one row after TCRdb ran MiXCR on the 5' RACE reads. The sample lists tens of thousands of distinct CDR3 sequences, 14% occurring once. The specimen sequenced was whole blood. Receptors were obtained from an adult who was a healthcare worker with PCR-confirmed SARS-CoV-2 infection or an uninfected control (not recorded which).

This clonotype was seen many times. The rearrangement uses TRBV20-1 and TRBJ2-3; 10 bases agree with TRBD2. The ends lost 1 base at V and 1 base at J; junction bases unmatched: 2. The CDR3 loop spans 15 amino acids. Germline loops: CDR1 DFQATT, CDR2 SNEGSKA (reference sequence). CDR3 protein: CSARGLAGGTDTQYF. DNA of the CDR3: TGCAGTGCTAGAGGTCTAGCGGGGGGCACAGATACGCAGTATTTT.

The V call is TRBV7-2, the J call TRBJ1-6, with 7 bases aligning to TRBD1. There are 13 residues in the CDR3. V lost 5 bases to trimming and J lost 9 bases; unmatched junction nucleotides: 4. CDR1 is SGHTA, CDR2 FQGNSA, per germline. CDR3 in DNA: TGTGCCAGCAGCCCCGGGACAGCTTCACCCCTCCACTTT. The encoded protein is CASSPGTASPLHF.

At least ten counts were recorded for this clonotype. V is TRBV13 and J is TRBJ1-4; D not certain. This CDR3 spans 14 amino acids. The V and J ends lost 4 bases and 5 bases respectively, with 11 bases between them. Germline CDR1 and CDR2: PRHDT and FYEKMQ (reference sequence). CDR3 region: CASSSTGRNEKLFF. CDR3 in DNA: TGTGCCAGCAGCTCCACTGGACGGAATGAAAAACTGTTTTTT.

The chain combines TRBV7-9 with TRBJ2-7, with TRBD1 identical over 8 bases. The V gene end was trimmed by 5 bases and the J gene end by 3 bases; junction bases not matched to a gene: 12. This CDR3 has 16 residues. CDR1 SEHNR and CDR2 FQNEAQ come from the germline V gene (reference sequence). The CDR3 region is CASSQSTGAKVYEQYF. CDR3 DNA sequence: TGTGCCAGCAGCCAATCGACAGGGGCGAAGGTCTACGAGCAGTACTTC.

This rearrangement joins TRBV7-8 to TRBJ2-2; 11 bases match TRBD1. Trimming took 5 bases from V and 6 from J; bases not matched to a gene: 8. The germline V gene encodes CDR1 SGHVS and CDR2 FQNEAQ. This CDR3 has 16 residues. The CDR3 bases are TGTGCCAGCAGCGGACAGGGGGCTGGGTGGTCCGGGGAGCTGTTTTTT. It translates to CASSGQGAGWSGELFF.

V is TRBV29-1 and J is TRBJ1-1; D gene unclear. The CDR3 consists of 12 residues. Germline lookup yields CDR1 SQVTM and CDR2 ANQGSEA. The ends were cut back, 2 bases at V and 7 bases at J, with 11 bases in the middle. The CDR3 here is CSVELGGGEAFF. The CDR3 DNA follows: TGCAGCGTTGAATTGGGTGGCGGTGAAGCTTTCTTT. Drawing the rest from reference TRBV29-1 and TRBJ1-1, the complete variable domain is SAVISQKPSRDICQRGTSLTIQCQVDSQVTMMFWYRQQPGQSLTLIATANQGSEATYESGFVIDKFPISRPNLTFSTLTVSNMSPEDSSIYLCSVELGGGEAFFGQGTRLTVV.

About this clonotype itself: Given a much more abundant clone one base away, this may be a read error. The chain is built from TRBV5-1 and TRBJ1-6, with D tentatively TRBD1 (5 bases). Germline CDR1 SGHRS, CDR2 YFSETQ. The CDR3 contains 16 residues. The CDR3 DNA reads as TGCGCCAGCGGCTTGAGCGACAGCTCCTATAATTCACCCCTCCACTTT. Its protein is CASGLSDSSYNSPLHF.

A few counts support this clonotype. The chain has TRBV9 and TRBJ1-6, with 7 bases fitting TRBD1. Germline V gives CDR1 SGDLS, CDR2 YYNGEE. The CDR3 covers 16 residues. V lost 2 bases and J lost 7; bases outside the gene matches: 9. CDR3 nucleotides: TGTGCCAGCAGCGTGAGACCGGGACAGTTAAATTCACCCCTCCACTTT. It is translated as CASSVRPGQLNSPLHF.

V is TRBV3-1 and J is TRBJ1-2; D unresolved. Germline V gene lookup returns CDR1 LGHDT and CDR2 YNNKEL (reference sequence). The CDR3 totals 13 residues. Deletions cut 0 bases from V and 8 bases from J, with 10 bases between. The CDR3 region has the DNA TGTGCCAGCAGCCAAGAGGCGGCTCGAGGCTACACCTTC. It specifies CASSQEAARGYTF. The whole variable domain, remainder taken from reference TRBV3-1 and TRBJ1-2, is DTAVSQTPKYLVTQMGNDKSIKCEQNLGHDTMYWYKQDSKKFLKIMFSYNNKELIINETVPNRFSPKSPDKAHLNLHINSLELGDSAVYFCASSQEAARGYTFGSGTRLTVV.

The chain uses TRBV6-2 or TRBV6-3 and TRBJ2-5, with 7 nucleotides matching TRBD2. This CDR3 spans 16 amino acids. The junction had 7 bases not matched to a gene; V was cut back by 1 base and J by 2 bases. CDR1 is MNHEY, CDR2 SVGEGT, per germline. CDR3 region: CASSYFTGTKQETQYF. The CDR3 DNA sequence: TGTGCCAGCAGTTACTTCACCGGGACTAAGCAAGAGACCCAGTACTTC.